The sequence of this T cell receptor beta chain was determined in a study of T cells in Graves' hyperthyroidism and ophthalmopathy. Notes on the study in general: Blood shared most expanded thyroid clonotypes above 0.001. Ophthalmopathy was told apart from stable hyperthyroidism by a 13 V-J model.

Germline V gene lookup returns CDR1 DFQATT and CDR2 SNEGSKA (reference sequence). Trimming left V 0 bases short and J 0 bases short, with 11 bases between. CDR3 length: 15 amino acids. Patients between 18 and 65 years old had hyperthyroidism, newly diagnosed and lasting under 2 months. This clonotype has ten or more counts. The antigen is not known. The CDR3 regions of TCR beta were amplified from RNA transcripts. An initial round of RT-PCR targeting the TCR CDR3 relied on the HTBI primer set. Via MiXCR, TCRdb re-called the multiplex PCR reads, giving one row per CDR3 protein. The sample holds 500,000 to 600,000 distinct CDR3 sequences; around 45% are singletons and the top ten take around 7.7%.

Sequenced sample: peripheral blood or thyroid tissue (not recorded which). The chain recombines TRBV20-1 with TRBJ1-2; the D is unclear. The source is a woman aged 18-35 years with Graves' hyperthyroidism. CDR3 region: CSARDSLGANYGYTF. CDR3 nucleotides: TGCAGTGCTAGAGATAGTCTAGGCGCTAACTATGGCTACACCTTC.